This T cell receptor beta chain was profiled in a study of T cells after yellow fever vaccination. The CDR3 totals 14 residues. With 3 bases clipped from V and 2 bases from J, the junction kept 3 bases outside the gene matches. The germline CDR1 and CDR2 sequences are MGHRA and YSYEKL. The study made its TCR cDNA through 5'RACE template switching. That step introduced a universal primer site along with UMIs. Using its own MiXCR run on the 5' RACE reads, TCRdb lists one record per CDR3 protein. The repertoire holds about 170,000 distinct CDR3 sequences, with roughly 9.6% as singletons. Study findings and constraints: Contaminants from the bulk population, in the form of abundant clonotypes, could be found in FACS-sorted repertoires.

Remarks on this clonotype: Its antigen is unidentified.

The TCR originated in a man aged 18 to 35 who received the YFV17D yellow fever vaccine. This specimen was CD8+ T cells sorted from PBMCs, taken 15 days after the yellow fever booster vaccination. This rearrangement joins TRBV4-1 to TRBJ1-2; 7 bases are a match to TRBD1. CDR3: CASSQGDRNYGYTF. CDR3 coding DNA: TGCGCCAGCAGCCAGGGGGACAGAAACTATGGCTACACCTTC.